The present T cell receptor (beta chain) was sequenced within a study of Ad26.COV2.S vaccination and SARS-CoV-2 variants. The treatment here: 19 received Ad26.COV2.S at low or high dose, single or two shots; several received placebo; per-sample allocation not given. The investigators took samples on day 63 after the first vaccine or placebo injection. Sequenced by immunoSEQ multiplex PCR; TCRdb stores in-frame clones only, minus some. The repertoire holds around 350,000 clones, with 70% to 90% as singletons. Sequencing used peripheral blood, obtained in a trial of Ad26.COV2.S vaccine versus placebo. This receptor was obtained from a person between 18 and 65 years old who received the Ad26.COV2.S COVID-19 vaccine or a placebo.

CDR3 in amino acids: CASSWGGESYGYTF. CDR3 nucleotide sequence: TGTGCCAGCAGTTGGGGGGGAGAAAGCTATGGCTACACCTTC. This chain links TRBV6-5 with TRBJ1-2, with D maybe TRBD1 (5 bases). Germline CDR1 is MNHEY and CDR2 is SVGAGI. V lost 4 bases to trimming and J lost 4 bases, with 13 bases between them. The CDR3 contains 14 residues.